This TCR beta chain stems from a study of blood T cells in healthy people across ages. V shed 5 bases and J shed 2 bases, with 11 bases lying between them. The CDR3 runs 13 residues. The germline gives CDR1 DFQATT, CDR2 SNEGSKA (reference sequence). Then a second PCR, running about 7 to 11 cycles, was carried out with a sample-barcoded 5' primer and a J-beta primer mix. Via MiXCR, TCRdb re-called the 5' RACE reads, giving one row per CDR3 protein. The table lists about 1.8 million distinct CDR3 sequences, 49% of them singletons. Sequenced sample: blood. V and J are TRBV20-1 and TRBJ2-3, with D perhaps TRBD1 (5 bases). The receptor was isolated from a woman aged 35 to 49 in good health. CDR3 sequence reads: CSAVKTATDTQYF. CDR3 bases: TGCAGTGCTGTTAAGACAGCCACAGATACGCAGTATTTT.